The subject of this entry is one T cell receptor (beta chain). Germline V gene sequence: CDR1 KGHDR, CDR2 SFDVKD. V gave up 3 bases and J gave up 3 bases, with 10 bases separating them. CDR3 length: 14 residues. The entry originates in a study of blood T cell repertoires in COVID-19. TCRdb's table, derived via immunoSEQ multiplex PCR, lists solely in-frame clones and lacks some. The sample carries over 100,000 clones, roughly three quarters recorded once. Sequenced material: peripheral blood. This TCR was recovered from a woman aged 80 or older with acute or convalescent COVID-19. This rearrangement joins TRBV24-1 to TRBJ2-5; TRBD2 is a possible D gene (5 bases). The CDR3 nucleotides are TGTGCCACCAGTGATGCGGGCAGAGAAGAGACCCAGTACTTC. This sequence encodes CATSDAGREETQYF.